The 26 T cell receptor beta chains in this list originate from one sample, sequenced in a study of identical twins. TCRdb called the 5' RACE reads again in MiXCR, with one record for every CDR3 protein. The data contain hundreds of thousands of distinct CDR3 sequences, around 15% of them singletons. Sequences were obtained from memory (CD45RO+) T cells sorted from blood. The receptors derive from a woman aged 18-29 years in good health.

The chain carries TRBV20-1 and TRBJ2-2, with 9 bases aligning to TRBD2. The CDR3 has 15 amino acids. J was trimmed by 7 bases and V by 5 bases; bases with no gene match: 11. Per the germline V gene, CDR1 is DFQATT and CDR2 is SNEGSKA (reference sequence). CDR3 in DNA: TGCAGTGCTCGGACAAGCGGGGGGACCGACGGGGAGCTGTTTTTT. It is translated as CSARTSGGTDGELFF.

The gene calls are TRBV10-3 and TRBJ1-6; D not resolved. There are 12 residues in the CDR3. Looked up from germline, CDR1 is ENHRY and CDR2 is SYGVKD. Trimming stripped 0 bases from V and 10 bases from J, with 4 bases between. The CDR3 reads CAISESSSPLHF. In nucleotides, the CDR3 is TGTGCCATCAGTGAGTCAAGCTCACCCCTCCACTTT.

This clonotype has more than one count but fewer than ten. The gene calls are TRBV27 and TRBJ1-1; the D gene is possibly TRBD1 (5 bases). Germline V gene data show CDR1 as MNHEY and CDR2 as SMNVEV (reference sequence). Trimming stripped 4 bases from V and 11 bases from J, with 20 bases between. The CDR3 is 14 residues long. The CDR3 nucleotides read TGTGCCAGCAGTTCCGCCGGGGCAACCTGGGGCGCTTTCTTT. This encodes CASSSAGATWGAFF.

J is TRBJ2-1 and V is TRBV25-1; 11 bases match TRBD2. CDR3 size: 16 residues. V lost 6 bases and J lost 6; bases outside the gene matches: 10. Germline CDR1 is MGHDK and CDR2 is SYGVNS. The CDR3 loop reads CASSVAGGAGVNEQFF. The DNA for the CDR3 is TGTGCCAGCAGCGTAGCGGGAGGGGCAGGGGTCAATGAGCAGTTCTTC.

This clonotype was counted only a few times. The chain joins TRBV2 to TRBJ1-1; D unclear. Trimming removed 2 bases from V and 4 bases from J, with 14 bases in between. Germline lookup yields CDR1 SNHLY and CDR2 FYNNEI. The CDR3 covers 15 residues. CDR3 protein: CASSELTRRGTEAFF. The DNA for the CDR3 is TGTGCCAGCAGTGAACTGACTCGCCGGGGCACTGAAGCTTTCTTT.

Only a few counts were recorded for this clonotype. This chain joins TRBV7-2 and TRBJ2-5; TRBD2 matches at 10 bases. V shed 0 bases, J shed 6 bases, and the junction held 4 bases outside the gene matches. The length of the CDR3 is 15 residues. CDR1 is SGHTA and CDR2 is FQGNSA in the germline V gene. The CDR3 DNA reads as TGTGCCAGCAGCTTAGCGGCTAGCGGGAGTAAGACCCAGTACTTC. Its protein is CASSLAASGSKTQYF. Full variable domain (missing parts from reference TRBV7-2 and TRBJ2-5): GAGVSQSPSNKVTEKGKDVELRCDPISGHTALYWYRQSLGQGLEFLIYFQGNSAPDKSGLPSDRFSAERTGGSVSTLTIQRTQQEDSAVYLCASSLAASGSKTQYFGPGTRLLVL.

This sequence joins TRBV11-1 and TRBJ2-6; maybe TRBD2 (6 bases). Germline loops: CDR1 SGHAT, CDR2 FQDESV (reference sequence). V lost 6 bases, J lost 0 bases, and 18 bases lay in between. The CDR3 has 18 amino acids. DNA of the CDR3: TGTGCCAGCAGATATCGGAGGGTCGGAGACTCTGGGGCCAACGTCCTGACTTTC. This sequence encodes CASRYRRVGDSGANVLTF.

This clonotype was seen a handful of times. The rearrangement links TRBV29-1 to TRBJ1-1, with 8 nucleotides matching TRBD1. Germline loops: CDR1 SQVTM, CDR2 ANQGSEA. Trimming cost V 6 bases and J 1 base; bases outside gene matches: 4. This CDR3 has 13 residues. Here the CDR3 reads CSVRTGPNTEAFF. The CDR3 DNA follows: TGCAGCGTCCGGACAGGGCCGAACACTGAAGCTTTCTTT.

Only a few counts were recorded for this clonotype. The chain's CDR3 is CASSLIDRNTEAFF. CDR3 coding DNA: TGTGCCAGCAGCTTAATCGACAGGAACACTGAAGCTTTCTTT. The chain couples TRBV11-2 to TRBJ1-1; possible D gene TRBD1, 5 bases. The CDR3 has 14 residues. The V gene's germline CDR1 is SGHAT and CDR2 FQNNGV. V was clipped by 2 bases and J by 1 base, with 8 bases between them.

The rearrangement links TRBV30 to TRBJ2-3, with 9 bases fitting TRBD2. The J segment lost 7 bases and the V segment lost 4 bases, leaving 9 bases of the junction unmatched. Germline CDR1 GTSNPN, CDR2 SVGIG (reference sequence). CDR3 length: 14 residues. CDR3 DNA: TGTGCCTGGAATTACGGTAGCGGGAGAAATACGCAGTATTTT. Protein product: CAWNYGSGRNTQYF.

The table lists this clonotype with many counts. The rearrangement joins TRBV7-2 to TRBJ2-5, with no clear D. Trimming removed 5 bases from V and 2 bases from J, with 3 bases in between. Germline V CDR1 and CDR2: SGHTA, FQGNSA. This CDR3 comprises 11 residues. CDR3 residues: CASSEQETQYF. The DNA of the CDR3 is TGTGCCAGCAGCGAACAAGAGACCCAGTACTTC.

This chain's CDR3 is CSARDPGRGYEQYF. CDR3 nucleotides: TGCAGTGCTAGAGATCCCGGCAGGGGGTACGAGCAGTACTTC. The chain uses TRBV20-1 and TRBJ2-7; 7 bases match TRBD1. The CDR3 loop spans 14 amino acids. The germline CDR1 and CDR2 sequences are DFQATT and SNEGSKA (reference sequence). The V segment lost 0 bases and the J segment 4 bases; nucleotides outside the gene matches: 6.

The CDR3 loop is CASSPDRGASENEQYF. In DNA form, the CDR3 reads TGCGCCAGCAGCCCCGACCGGGGGGCTAGCGAGAACGAGCAGTACTTC. The V call is TRBV5-1, the J call TRBJ2-7, with D perhaps matching TRBD2 (7 bases). Germline V lookup: CDR1 SGHRS, CDR2 YFSETQ. V was trimmed by 4 bases and J by 5 bases, leaving 22 bases between them. There are 16 residues in the CDR3. Drawing the rest from reference TRBV5-1 and TRBJ2-7, the complete variable domain is KAGVTQTPRYLIKTRGQQVTLSCSPISGHRSVSWYQQTPGQGLQFLFEYFSETQRNKGNFPGRFSGRQFSNSRSEMNVSTLELGDSALYLCASSPDRGASENEQYFGPGTRLTVT.

In this sample, this clonotype turned up a few times. The genes are TRBV20-1 and TRBJ2-1, with TRBD2 identical over 9 bases. CDR1 is DFQATT and CDR2 is SNEGSKA in the germline V gene (reference sequence). Germline trimming cut 6 bases from V and 8 bases from J; bases unmatched to any gene: 11. The CDR3 totals 14 residues. Here the CDR3 DNA reads TGCAGTGCACATAGCGGGAGCACTCAGGATGAGCAGTTCTTC. Its translation: CSAHSGSTQDEQFF.

This sequence joins TRBV7-9 and TRBJ1-2; D remains ambiguous. CDR3 length equals 13 residues. Trimming pared 3 bases from V and 5 bases from J, leaving 10 bases between. The germline gives CDR1 SEHNR, CDR2 FQNEAQ (reference sequence). The CDR3 nucleotides read TGTGCCAGCAGCTTTGGAGGGTTATATGGCTACACCTTC. Translation: CASSFGGLYGYTF.

This clonotype occurred a few times. V gene TRBV20-1 combines with J gene TRBJ1-2; 7 bases align to TRBD1. CDR3 length equals 12 residues. Germline V gives CDR1 DFQATT, CDR2 SNEGSKA (reference sequence). Trimming removed 5 bases from V and 4 bases from J; junction bases left unmatched: 4. For the CDR3, the DNA is TGCAGTGCTGAACAGGGGACCTATGGCTACACCTTC. It encodes CSAEQGTYGYTF.

This clonotype has a handful of counts. The chain recombines TRBV21-1 with TRBJ2-7; the D call in the table, TRBD1, was not verified against the DNA. TRBV21-1 is flagged as a pseudogene. The CDR3 runs to 19 residues. The CDR3 coding sequence is TGTGCCAGCAGCAAAGAGGCTAAGAGGTGGGGACGGAGCTCCTACGAGCAGTACTTC. Amino acids: CASSKEAKRWGRSSYEQYF.

This clonotype was recorded a few times. The chain combines TRBV5-1 with TRBJ1-4, with D tentatively TRBD1 (6 bases). Germline V gene sequence: CDR1 SGHRS, CDR2 YFSETQ. The CDR3 covers 16 residues. Trimming took off 4 bases at V and 0 bases at J, with 13 bases between the two ends. DNA for the CDR3: TGCGCCAGCAGCACGGGGGCGCAGGCAACTAATGAAAAACTGTTTTTT. Protein product: CASSTGAQATNEKLFF.

The chain recombines TRBV3-1 with TRBJ2-1; D is uncertain. This CDR3 has 15 residues. Germline-derived CDR1 and CDR2 are LGHDT and YNNKEL (reference sequence). V was clipped by 0 bases and J by 10 bases, with 16 bases between them. As DNA, the CDR3 is TGTGCCAGCAGCCAAGACGTGGGCTCGTTTGGGGAGCAGTTCTTC. The encoded protein is CASSQDVGSFGEQFF.

The rearrangement joins TRBV11-2 to TRBJ2-1; 11 positions agree with TRBD2. The CDR3 loop spans 16 amino acids. Germline trimming cut 4 bases from V and 7 bases from J; bases unmatched to any gene: 9. Germline V gene data show CDR1 as SGHAT and CDR2 as FQNNGV. The CDR3 DNA sequence: TGTGCCAGCAGCTCTAACTCACTAGCGGGAGCGAATGAGCAGTTCTTC. Translating gives CASSSNSLAGANEQFF.

This clonotype was recorded many times. The rearrangement links TRBV12-3 or TRBV12-4 to TRBJ2-2; tentative D call: TRBD2 (6 bases). CDR3 length: 13 amino acids. The V end lost 2 bases, the J end lost 7 bases, and 8 bases lay between the germline ends. CDR3 in DNA: TGTGCCAGCAGTTTATGGGGAGGCGGGGAGCTGTTTTTT. It encodes CASSLWGGGELFF.

This clonotype was seen a few times. The chain recombines TRBV7-2 with TRBJ2-7, with a possible D match to TRBD2 (5 bases). Per the germline V gene, CDR1 is SGHTA and CDR2 is FQGNSA. Trimming removed 1 base at V and 3 bases at J, with 13 bases between. The CDR3 totals 15 residues. CDR3 amino acids: CASSLVVDWNYEQYF. In nucleotides, the CDR3 is TGTGCCAGCAGCTTAGTGGTGGACTGGAACTACGAGCAGTACTTC.

The chain recombines TRBV5-1 with TRBJ1-2, with 9 bases aligning to TRBD1. This CDR3 has 14 amino acids. Germline-derived CDR1 and CDR2 are SGHRS and YFSETQ. J lost 4 bases, V lost 4 bases, and 5 bases had no gene match. The CDR3 sequence is CASSRQGDIYGYTF. The CDR3, as DNA: TGCGCCAGCAGCCGACAGGGGGATATCTATGGCTACACCTTC.

J is TRBJ2-7 and V is TRBV20-1; D possibly corresponds to TRBD2 (5 bases). The CDR3 spans 14 residues. CDR1 is DFQATT and CDR2 is SNEGSKA in the germline V gene (reference sequence). V lost 0 bases, J lost 5 bases, and 14 bases lay in between. The CDR3 is CSARDPGEGDEQYF. CDR3 bases: TGCAGTGCTAGAGATCCCGGGGAAGGTGACGAGCAGTACTTC.

With respect to this clonotype: At one boundary the junction diverges from the germline segment, which might be a read error. The chain recombines TRBV6-1 with TRBJ2-1; TRBD1 agrees at 8 bases. The CDR3 is made up of 14 amino acids. Germline values: CDR1 MNHNS, CDR2 SASEGT. The CDR3 DNA is TGTGCCAGCGGGAGGACAGGGACGAACAATCAGCAGTTCTTC. Its translation is CASGRTGTNNQQFF.

This chain uses TRBV2 with TRBJ2-1, with 7 bases matching TRBD2. Germline CDR1 is SNHLY and CDR2 is FYNNEI. This CDR3 region has 13 residues. The V and J ends lost 6 bases and 9 bases, in that order; junction bases with no gene match: 8. CDR3 sequence: CASSSGLVGEQFF. The DNA for the CDR3 is TGTGCCAGCAGCTCCGGACTAGTAGGTGAGCAGTTCTTC. Together with reference TRBV2 and TRBJ2-1, the CDR3 gives the full variable domain: EPEVTQTPSHQVTQMGQEVILRCVPISNHLYFYWYRQILGQKVEFLVSFYNNEISEKSEIFDDQFSVERPDGSNFTLKIRSTKLEDSAMYFCASSSGLVGEQFFGPGTRLTVL.